The 25 T cell receptor beta chains below come from one sample, sequenced in a study of cytomegalovirus exposure and HLA in healthy donors. Clones were read by immunoSEQ multiplex PCR, and TCRdb kept only the in-frame ones, dropping some. The sample lists about 280,000 clones, around nine tenths seen once, with about 0.85% in the top ten. Specimen: PBMCs. These receptors originate from a woman younger than 30 in good health and CMV-seronegative.

The CDR3 spells CASTPFPQRRNEKLFF. Written as DNA, the CDR3 is TGTGCCAGTACCCCCTTTCCCCAGAGGCGAAATGAAAAACTGTTTTTT. The rearrangement uses TRBV19 and TRBJ1-4; unclear D gene. V dropped 7 bases and J dropped 5 bases, with 20 bases sitting between them. The germline V gene encodes CDR1 LNHDA and CDR2 SQIVND (reference sequence). The CDR3 consists of 16 residues.

The rearrangement joins TRBV6-4 to TRBJ2-7; D might be TRBD2 (5 bases). Germline V lookup: CDR1 MRHNA, CDR2 SNTAGT. Trimming removed 9 bases at V and 1 base at J, with 13 bases between. CDR3 length equals 13 residues. In DNA, the CDR3 is TGTGCCAGGCCGCAAGGGAGTTCCTACGAGCAGTACTTC. Translation gives CARPQGSSYEQYF.

The rearrangement joins TRBV5-6 to TRBJ1-6; weak D call: TRBD1 (5 bases). The germline gives CDR1 SGHDT, CDR2 YYEEEE. The CDR3 contains 18 residues. Trimming took off 4 bases at V and 4 bases at J, with 21 bases between the two ends. Written as DNA, the CDR3 is TGTGCCAGCAGCACCCAACTCGACAGTTCGAGATATAATTCACCCCTCCACTTT. It is translated as CASSTQLDSSRYNSPLHF.

V gene TRBV5-4 combines with J gene TRBJ2-7; 13 nucleotides match TRBD2. J gave up 4 bases and V 4 bases, and 5 bases lay outside the gene matches. Germline-derived CDR1 and CDR2 are SGHNT and YYREEE (reference sequence). The CDR3 runs to 15 residues. The chain's CDR3 is CASSQLAGGLYEQYF. DNA of the CDR3: TGTGCCAGCAGCCAACTAGCGGGAGGGCTATACGAGCAGTACTTC.

The J gene is TRBJ2-3, the V gene TRBV28, with TRBD2 as a possible D gene (6 bases). The germline CDR1 and CDR2 sequences are MDHEN and SYDVKM. V dropped 8 bases and J dropped 5 bases, with 17 bases sitting between them. The CDR3 loop spans 14 amino acids. CDR3 nucleotide sequence: TGTGCCAGCCGGGGGTGGATAGGGATAGATACGCAGTATTTT. Its translation is CASRGWIGIDTQYF.

The chain carries TRBV27 and TRBJ2-2; TRBD1 is a possible D gene (5 bases). CDR3 length: 14 amino acids. V gave up 0 bases and J gave up 6 bases, with 8 bases separating them. Germline V gene data show CDR1 as MNHEY and CDR2 as SMNVEV (reference sequence). The CDR3 sequence: CASSLSKGAGELFF. CDR3 nucleotides: TGTGCCAGCAGTTTATCCAAAGGGGCCGGGGAGCTGTTTTTT.

This rearrangement joins TRBV6-1 to TRBJ1-5, with 9 nucleotides matching TRBD1. CDR1 MNHNS and CDR2 SASEGT come from the germline V gene. V was pared by 4 bases and J by 3 bases, with 7 bases of the junction left unmatched. The CDR3 runs 16 residues. This CDR3 reads CASSGGTGGLNQPQHF. CDR3 DNA: TGTGCCAGCAGTGGGGGTACAGGGGGCCTCAATCAGCCCCAGCATTTT.

The chain employs TRBV6-5 and TRBJ1-2; no clear D gene. Trimming removed 3 bases at V and 3 bases at J, with 8 bases between. CDR3 size: 13 residues. CDR1 MNHEY and CDR2 SVGAGI come from the germline V gene. The DNA of the CDR3 is TGTGCCAGCAGTTATTTCTCCGACTATGGCTACACCTTC. This sequence encodes CASSYFSDYGYTF.

This sequence joins TRBV6-6 and TRBJ2-7; 7 bases fit TRBD1. The junction had 8 bases not matched to a gene; V was cut back by 6 bases and J by 3 bases. CDR1 MNHNY and CDR2 SVGAGI come from the germline V gene (reference sequence). The CDR3 runs to 14 residues. The CDR3 region is CASSLTGPFYEQYF. The CDR3 DNA follows: TGTGCCAGCAGCTTGACAGGGCCGTTCTACGAGCAGTACTTC.

J is TRBJ2-1 and V is TRBV7-9; 13 bases are shared with TRBD2. This CDR3 region has 15 residues. V dropped 6 bases and J dropped 4; count of bases not matched to a gene: 3. Germline V gives CDR1 SEHNR, CDR2 FQNEAQ (reference sequence). The CDR3: CASRGLAGTYNEQFF. The CDR3 region has the DNA TGTGCCAGCAGGGGACTAGCGGGGACGTACAATGAGCAGTTCTTC.

The V and J genes are TRBV7-8 and TRBJ1-2; D remains ambiguous. Germline CDR1 and CDR2: SGHVS and FQNEAQ. The CDR3 loop spans 16 amino acids. Trimming took off 0 bases at V and 2 bases at J, with 13 bases between the two ends. The CDR3 DNA reads TGTGCCAGCAGCTTAGCGCGCCTTACCAAGAACTATGGCTACACCTTC. This translates into CASSLARLTKNYGYTF.

J is TRBJ2-2 and V is TRBV6-4; 7 bases match TRBD2. The CDR3 spans 14 residues. CDR1 and CDR2 (germline): MRHNA, SNTAGT. J gave up 5 bases and V 2 bases, and 2 bases lay outside the gene matches. CDR3 loop: CASSDRGGTGELFF. CDR3 coding DNA: TGTGCCAGCAGTGACAGGGGAGGGACCGGGGAGCTGTTTTTT.

CDR3 coding DNA: TGTGCCAGCAGCTTAGGCCAGGGACTAGCGGGAGGGCCGGCGGGCGAGCAGTACTTC. Its protein is CASSLGQGLAGGPAGEQYF. This sequence joins TRBV7-6 and TRBJ2-7, with TRBD2 matching 16 bases. V gave up 1 base and J gave up 6 bases; unmatched junction bases: 12. There are 19 residues in the CDR3. The germline gives CDR1 SGHVS, CDR2 FNYEAQ.

The rearrangement links TRBV9 to TRBJ2-1, with D possibly TRBD2 on 6 matching bases. Trimming stripped 4 bases from V and 7 bases from J, with 21 bases between. Germline V CDR1 and CDR2: SGDLS, YYNGEE. The CDR3 runs 16 residues. The CDR3 DNA follows: TGTGCCAGCAGCCCGGGGTGGGGGAGGCTGAGGAATGAGCAGTTCTTC. Translating it yields CASSPGWGRLRNEQFF.

The chain links TRBV27 to TRBJ2-3; no firm D call. Germline V gene data show CDR1 as MNHEY and CDR2 as SMNVEV (reference sequence). Trimming took 10 bases from V and 5 from J, leaving 10 bases between them. This CDR3 contains 11 residues. CDR3 loop: CATSYVDTQYF. The CDR3, as DNA: TGTGCCACGTCGTATGTAGATACGCAGTATTTT.

This sequence joins TRBV2 and TRBJ2-5; maybe TRBD2 (6 bases). The V gene's germline CDR1 is SNHLY and CDR2 FYNNEI. Between the trimmed V and J ends, which lost 4 bases and 1 base, there was a span of 7 bases. This CDR3 spans 13 amino acids. The CDR3, as DNA: TGTGCCAGCAGTGGGAGGGCCCAAGAGACCCAGTACTTC. This sequence encodes CASSGRAQETQYF.

V and J are TRBV27 and TRBJ2-7, with a weak D call TRBD1 (5 bases). The CDR3 length is 15 residues. Trimming removed 3 bases from V and 2 bases from J, with 14 bases in between. CDR1 and CDR2 from the germline V gene are MNHEY and SMNVEV (reference sequence). The CDR3 loop reads CASSFGRQGPYEQYF. For the CDR3, the DNA is TGTGCCAGCAGTTTTGGCCGGCAGGGCCCCTACGAGCAGTACTTC.

The rearrangement uses TRBV9 and TRBJ2-2; 7 bases align to TRBD2. The CDR3 has 14 amino acids. The germline CDR1 and CDR2 sequences are SGDLS and YYNGEE. After removal of 6 bases from V and 3 bases from J, the junction contained 5 bases not matched to a gene. CDR3 DNA sequence: TGTGCCAGCAAAGCGGGGCTGGACACCGGGGAGCTGTTTTTT. It codes for CASKAGLDTGELFF. The variable domain in full, completed from reference TRBV9 and TRBJ2-2, reads DSGVTQTPKHLITATGQRVTLRCSPRSGDLSVYWYQQSLDQGLQFLIQYYNGEERAKGNILERFSAQQFPDLHSELNLSSLELGDSALYFCASKAGLDTGELFFGEGSRLTVL.

J is TRBJ2-2 and V is TRBV6-4; TRBD1 aligns across 7 bases. The germline gives CDR1 MRHNA, CDR2 SNTAGT. V shed 5 bases, J shed 5 bases, and the junction held 8 bases outside the gene matches. This CDR3 has 15 amino acids. The CDR3 loop reads CASSPGQVRTGELFF. CDR3 nucleotide sequence: TGTGCCAGCAGTCCTGGACAGGTTCGAACCGGGGAGCTGTTTTTT.

Notes on this clone: Other DNA sequences in the sample encode the same CDR3. V is TRBV18 and J is TRBJ2-5, with a tentative D call TRBD1 (6 bases). The length of the CDR3 is 14 residues. Germline V gives CDR1 KGHSH, CDR2 LQKENI. The V and J ends lost 1 base and 2 bases respectively, with 8 bases between them. In DNA, the CDR3 is TGTGCCAGCTCACCACTAGGGGGACAAGAGACCCAGTACTTC. It codes for CASSPLGGQETQYF.

V usage is TRBV14 and J usage is TRBJ2-7, with 12 bases identical to TRBD2. J lost 5 bases, V lost 5 bases, and 7 bases had no gene match. Germline lookup yields CDR1 SGHDN and CDR2 FVKESK. There are 15 residues in the CDR3. CDR3 protein: CASSKSLAGGDEQYF. Here the CDR3 DNA reads TGTGCCAGCAGCAAGTCACTAGCGGGAGGCGACGAGCAGTACTTC.

This chain connects TRBV5-5 to TRBJ2-7, with a possible D match to TRBD1 (6 bases). From germline, CDR1 is SGHKS and CDR2 YYEKEE (reference sequence). The V and J ends lost 2 bases and 0 bases respectively, with 12 bases between them. CDR3 size: 15 residues. CDR3 in DNA: TGTGCCAGCAGCTTATCCCGGACAGCCTCCTACGAGCAGTACTTC. This codes for CASSLSRTASYEQYF.

This CDR3 is CASKRGSASMVGGYTF. In nucleotides, the CDR3 is TGTGCCAGTAAACGAGGGTCCGCGTCTATGGTCGGTGGCTACACCTTC. This chain links TRBV19 with TRBJ1-2; D is unclear. This CDR3 comprises 16 residues. CDR1 is LNHDA and CDR2 is SQIVND in the germline V gene (reference sequence). Trimming took 7 bases from V and 7 from J, leaving 25 bases between them.

This clone was seen only once. The rearrangement joins TRBV9 to TRBJ2-3; tentative D call: TRBD2 (6 bases). Germline values: CDR1 SGDLS, CDR2 YYNGEE. The CDR3 is 14 amino acids. V was shortened by 3 bases and J by 3 bases, with 11 bases between the two germline ends. The CDR3 nucleotides are TGTGCCAGCAGCGGGGGGACTTCTACAGATACGCAGTATTTT. Protein: CASSGGTSTDTQYF.

The DNA of the CDR3 is TGCGCCAGCAGCCTAAGGACAGGCCGGAACACTGAAGCTTTCTTT. Translating gives CASSLRTGRNTEAFF. V gene TRBV5-1 combines with J gene TRBJ1-1, with TRBD1 matching over 7 bases. CDR1 and CDR2 (germline): SGHRS, YFSETQ. Losses at the gene ends were 4 bases for V and 1 base for J; bases not matched to a gene: 7. The length of the CDR3 is 15 residues. The full variable domain, rest sourced from reference TRBV5-1 and TRBJ1-1, is KAGVTQTPRYLIKTRGQQVTLSCSPISGHRSVSWYQQTPGQGLQFLFEYFSETQRNKGNFPGRFSGRQFSNSRSEMNVSTLELGDSALYLCASSLRTGRNTEAFFGQGTRLTVV.